This TCR beta chain was retrieved from a study of cytotoxic CD8 clonotypes in ibrutinib-treated CLL. Study-level background: The response samples were taken once patients had been treated for a median of approximately 12 months, range 6 to 36.

Extraction of roughly 1.8 micrograms of genomic DNA from cryopreserved PBMCs supplied material for TCR beta libraries. Profiling relied on immunoSEQ multiplex PCR, and the TCRdb table lists in-frame clones only, not all of them. The sample shows 250,000 to 350,000 clones, approximately 76% of them seen only once. Germline CDR1 SGHDN, CDR2 FVKESK. The CDR3 covers 15 residues. Trimming left V 4 bases short and J 0 bases short, with 10 bases between. Sample: PBMCs, taken at disease progression, from a patient treated with ibrutinib. V usage is TRBV14 and J usage is TRBJ1-5; D is perhaps TRBD1 (5 bases). This sequence originates from a human donor with chronic lymphocytic leukemia. CDR3 sequence reads: CASSPRDYSNQPQHF. The CDR3, as DNA: TGTGCCAGCAGCCCCAGGGATTATAGCAATCAGCCCCAGCATTTT.